This is a list of T cell receptor beta chains from one sample in a study of T cells in Graves' hyperthyroidism and ophthalmopathy. TCRdb itself ran the multiplex PCR reads through MiXCR, one entry per CDR3 protein. Here the sample spans more than 300,000 distinct CDR3 sequences, around 14% being singletons. The sample taken for sequencing was blood. The receptors were gathered from a woman between 18 and 30 years old with Graves' hyperthyroidism. Each CDR3 is given with its conserved first and last residue. The D gene is left open where the match is weak. Expanded clones are given a class, and other clones once, few, many or no size at all.

CDR3 protein: CASSVLSGANVLTF; CDR3 DNA: TGTGCCAGCAGCGTCCTCTCTGGGGCCAACGTCCTGACTTTC; J gene: TRBJ2-6; D gene: NA; clone size: NA; V gene: TRBV9
CDR3 protein: CSGEGTSILPNYGYTF; CDR3 DNA: TGCAGTGGGGAAGGGACATCAATTCTCCCTAACTATGGCTACACCTTC; J gene: TRBJ1-2; D gene: NA; clone size: NA; V gene: TRBV20-1
CDR3 protein: CASSLVAAGGTGELFF; CDR3 DNA: TGTGCCAGCAGCTTAGTAGCAGCGGGAGGCACCGGGGAGCTGTTTTTT; J gene: TRBJ2-2; D gene: TRBD2; clone size: NA; V gene: TRBV7-2
CDR3 protein: CASSETSFSYEQYF; CDR3 DNA: TGTGCCAGCAGTGAGACTAGCTTCTCCTACGAGCAGTACTTC; J gene: TRBJ2-7; D gene: TRBD2; clone size: many; V gene: TRBV6-1
CDR3 protein: CSASPGQGAIGQYF; CDR3 DNA: TGCAGTGCTAGTCCGGGACAGGGAGCAATCGGGCAGTACTTC; J gene: TRBJ2-7; D gene: TRBD1; clone size: many; V gene: TRBV20-1
CDR3 protein: CASSLNTGGPNYGYTF; CDR3 DNA: TGTGCCAGCAGCCTGAATACAGGGGGCCCCAACTATGGCTACACCTTC; J gene: TRBJ1-2; D gene: TRBD1; clone size: few; V gene: TRBV5-8
CDR3 protein: CASSYSPLLSENEQFF; CDR3 DNA: TGTGCCAGCAGTTACTCGCCCCTCCTTAGCGAAAATGAGCAGTTCTTC; J gene: TRBJ2-1; D gene: NA; clone size: many; V gene: TRBV6-5
CDR3 protein: CASSLVTGGPWNEQFF; CDR3 DNA: TGTGCCAGCAGCTTAGTGACGGGAGGGCCTTGGAATGAGCAGTTCTTC; J gene: TRBJ2-1; D gene: TRBD2; clone size: many; V gene: TRBV7-3
CDR3 protein: CASNTQEGAEAFF; CDR3 DNA: TGTGCCAGCAACACACAGGAGGGGGCTGAAGCTTTCTTT; J gene: TRBJ1-1; D gene: NA; clone size: many; V gene: TRBV6-1
CDR3 protein: CASSLKGTVYGYTF; CDR3 DNA: TGTGCCAGCAGTTTAAAGGGAACAGTCTATGGCTACACCTTC; J gene: TRBJ1-2; D gene: NA; clone size: NA; V gene: TRBV6-9
CDR3 protein: CASSRTNSNQPQHF; CDR3 DNA: TGTGCCAGCAGTAGGACTAATAGCAATCAGCCCCAGCATTTT; J gene: TRBJ1-5; D gene: NA; clone size: many; V gene: TRBV6-2/TRBV6-3
CDR3 protein: CSVGPTGNTDTQYF; CDR3 DNA: TGCAGCGTTGGTCCCACAGGGAACACAGATACGCAGTATTTT; J gene: TRBJ2-3; D gene: NA; clone size: NA; V gene: TRBV29-1
CDR3 protein: CASSNGRDSHEQYF; CDR3 DNA: TGTGCCAGCAGCAACGGACGGGACAGTCACGAGCAGTACTTC; J gene: TRBJ2-7; D gene: TRBD1; clone size: NA; V gene: TRBV11-3
CDR3 protein: CASSLRVGELFF; CDR3 DNA: TGTGCCAGCAGTTTAAGGGTTGGGGAGCTGTTTTTT; J gene: TRBJ2-2; D gene: NA; clone size: many; V gene: TRBV12-3/TRBV12-4
CDR3 protein: CASSLGAGPLGAAGVKGGPYEQYF; CDR3 DNA: TGTGCCAGCAGCTTAGGGGCCGGCCCCTTAGGAGCGGCGGGAGTGAAGGGCGGCCCCTACGAGCAGTACTTC; J gene: TRBJ2-7; D gene: TRBD2; clone size: many; V gene: TRBV7-2
CDR3 protein: CSARHRPTMNTEAFF; CDR3 DNA: TGCAGTGCTAGACACAGACCAACAATGAACACTGAAGCTTTCTTT; J gene: TRBJ1-1; D gene: NA; clone size: many; V gene: TRBV20-1
CDR3 protein: CSARRSSGSTDTQYF; CDR3 DNA: TGCAGTGCTAGAAGGTCTAGCGGGAGCACAGATACGCAGTATTTT; J gene: TRBJ2-3; D gene: TRBD2; clone size: many; V gene: TRBV20-1
CDR3 protein: CASSLWRDRTQYF; CDR3 DNA: TGTGCCAGCAGCTTATGGCGGGATAGGACCCAGTACTTC; J gene: TRBJ2-5; D gene: NA; clone size: many; V gene: TRBV7-2
CDR3 protein: CATSDGIRQTNIQYF; CDR3 DNA: TGTGCCACCTCGGACGGGATTCGCCAAACAAACATTCAGTACTTC; J gene: TRBJ2-4; D gene: NA; clone size: few; V gene: TRBV19
CDR3 protein: CAAEGTEETQYF; CDR3 DNA: TGTGCCGCAGAGGGTACTGAAGAGACCCAGTACTTC; J gene: TRBJ2-5; D gene: NA; clone size: many; V gene: TRBV28
CDR3 protein: CASSLSYGEQFF; CDR3 DNA: TGTGCCAGCAGTTTATCGTATGGCGAGCAGTTCTTC; J gene: TRBJ2-1; D gene: NA; clone size: many; V gene: TRBV27
CDR3 protein: CASRARDRGGYEQYF; CDR3 DNA: TGTGCCAGCAGGGCGAGGGACAGGGGGGGATACGAGCAGTACTTC; J gene: TRBJ2-7; D gene: TRBD1; clone size: many; V gene: TRBV28
CDR3 protein: CASSPTGGGEKLFF; CDR3 DNA: TGTGCCAGCAGTCCGACGGGAGGCGGAGAAAAACTGTTTTTT; J gene: TRBJ1-4; D gene: NA; clone size: many; V gene: TRBV28
CDR3 protein: CASTVFGGLGTEAFF; CDR3 DNA: TGTGCCAGCACAGTATTTGGGGGGTTGGGGACTGAAGCTTTCTTT; J gene: TRBJ1-1; D gene: NA; clone size: NA; V gene: TRBV12-3/TRBV12-4
CDR3 protein: CASSLAGGKETQYF; CDR3 DNA: TGTGCCAGCAGTCTAGCGGGGGGCAAAGAGACCCAGTACTTC; J gene: TRBJ2-5; D gene: TRBD2; clone size: many; V gene: TRBV28
CDR3 protein: CASSYGGGAKNEQFF; CDR3 DNA: TGTGCCAGCAGTTACGGCGGGGGGGCGAAGAATGAGCAGTTCTTC; J gene: TRBJ2-1; D gene: TRBD2; clone size: NA; V gene: TRBV6-2/TRBV6-3
CDR3 protein: CASRDGQGALGEQYF; CDR3 DNA: TGTGCCAGCAGAGATGGACAGGGGGCGCTAGGCGAGCAGTACTTC; J gene: TRBJ2-7; D gene: TRBD1; clone size: NA; V gene: TRBV12-3/TRBV12-4
CDR3 protein: CASSGPNGEAFF; CDR3 DNA: TGTGCCAGTAGTGGACCGAACGGGGAAGCTTTCTTT; J gene: TRBJ1-1; D gene: NA; clone size: many; V gene: TRBV19
CDR3 protein: CASSLSNPDTQYF; CDR3 DNA: TGTGCCAGCAGCTTATCCAACCCAGATACGCAGTATTTT; J gene: TRBJ2-3; D gene: NA; clone size: many; V gene: TRBV7-3
CDR3 protein: CASSLELPSGANVLTF; CDR3 DNA: TGTGCCAGCAGTTTGGAGTTACCCTCTGGGGCCAACGTCCTGACTTTC; J gene: TRBJ2-6; D gene: NA; clone size: many; V gene: TRBV12-3/TRBV12-4
CDR3 protein: CASTAGSEETQYF; CDR3 DNA: TGTGCCAGCACCGCGGGGAGCGAGGAGACCCAGTACTTC; J gene: TRBJ2-5; D gene: NA; clone size: NA; V gene: TRBV7-9
CDR3 protein: CASSPPGQGWKSSYNEQFF; CDR3 DNA: TGCGCCAGCAGCCCGCCGGGACAGGGCTGGAAGAGCTCCTACAATGAGCAGTTCTTC; J gene: TRBJ2-1; D gene: TRBD1; clone size: few; V gene: TRBV5-1
CDR3 protein: CAMRGTGSNYGYTF; CDR3 DNA: TGTGCCATGAGGGGGACAGGGTCCAACTATGGCTACACCTTC; J gene: TRBJ1-2; D gene: TRBD1; clone size: few; V gene: TRBV10-3
CDR3 protein: CASSDSQGYGYTF; CDR3 DNA: TGCGCCAGCAGTGATTCGCAGGGATATGGCTACACCTTC; J gene: TRBJ1-2; D gene: NA; clone size: once; V gene: TRBV10-1
CDR3 protein: CASSLEVNGRYEQYF; CDR3 DNA: TGTGCCAGCAGCTTAGAAGTGAACGGCCGCTACGAGCAGTACTTC; J gene: TRBJ2-7; D gene: NA; clone size: many; V gene: TRBV7-6
CDR3 protein: CASSSGQSSYNEQFF; CDR3 DNA: TGTGCCAGCAGCTCGGGACAGTCCTCCTACAATGAGCAGTTCTTC; J gene: TRBJ2-1; D gene: TRBD1; clone size: NA; V gene: TRBV5-5
CDR3 protein: CASSPLRKGEFNEQFF; CDR3 DNA: TGTGCCAGCAGCCCCCTGAGGAAGGGGGAATTCAATGAGCAGTTCTTC; J gene: TRBJ2-1; D gene: NA; clone size: many; V gene: TRBV9
CDR3 protein: CASSREVQRNFQRADTQYF; CDR3 DNA: TGCGCCAGCAGCCGAGAGGTCCAGCGGAACTTTCAAAGGGCAGATACGCAGTATTTT; J gene: TRBJ2-3; D gene: NA; clone size: NA; V gene: TRBV7-9
CDR3 protein: CASRLPRDPYNEQFF; CDR3 DNA: TGTGCCAGCCGACTCCCCCGGGACCCGTACAATGAGCAGTTCTTC; J gene: TRBJ2-1; D gene: NA; clone size: few; V gene: TRBV7-9
CDR3 protein: CASSLTPGQGSGNTIYF; CDR3 DNA: TGTGCCAGCAGTCTAACGCCGGGACAGGGCTCTGGAAACACCATATATTTT; J gene: TRBJ1-3; D gene: TRBD1; clone size: many; V gene: TRBV28
CDR3 protein: CAISAGRASGGYIQYF; CDR3 DNA: TGTGCCATCAGTGCGGGTAGAGCTAGCGGGGGTTACATTCAGTACTTC; J gene: TRBJ2-4; D gene: TRBD2; clone size: NA; V gene: TRBV10-3
CDR3 protein: CASSPRTSGGAYREQYF; CDR3 DNA: TGTGCCAGCAGCCCAAGAACTAGCGGGGGGGCCTATCGGGAGCAGTACTTC; J gene: TRBJ2-7; D gene: TRBD2; clone size: many; V gene: TRBV3-1
CDR3 protein: CASSPGRVYNEQFF; CDR3 DNA: TGTGCCAGCAGCCCGGGTCGGGTCTACAATGAGCAGTTCTTC; J gene: TRBJ2-1; D gene: NA; clone size: many; V gene: TRBV28
CDR3 protein: CAISEFGSSGNTIYF; CDR3 DNA: TGTGCCATCAGTGAGTTCGGCAGCTCTGGAAACACCATATATTTT; J gene: TRBJ1-3; D gene: NA; clone size: NA; V gene: TRBV10-3
CDR3 protein: CASRDGQGNEKLFF; CDR3 DNA: TGCGCCAGCAGGGACGGACAGGGTAATGAAAAACTGTTTTTT; J gene: TRBJ1-4; D gene: TRBD1; clone size: many; V gene: TRBV5-1
CDR3 protein: CSARVPGQGSEQYF; CDR3 DNA: TGCAGTGCTAGAGTCCCGGGACAGGGGTCCGAGCAGTACTTC; J gene: TRBJ2-7; D gene: TRBD1; clone size: many; V gene: TRBV20-1
CDR3 protein: CATSDLKTQYF; CDR3 DNA: TGTGCCACCTCGGACCTTAAGACCCAGTACTTC; J gene: TRBJ2-5; D gene: NA; clone size: NA; V gene: TRBV6-1